The 28 T cell receptor beta chains below come from one sample, sequenced in a study of blood T cells in healthy people across ages (dated by TCRdb to the mid-2010s). Libraries came from 5' RACE. Sequencing relied on an Illumina HiSeq 2500. A second PCR of about 6 to 11 cycles was performed with a sample-barcoded 5' primer and a J-beta primer mix. The public reads were reanalyzed by TCRdb: fastp trimming at Q25, MiXCR alignment, in-frame beta chains only. Rows matching on CDR3 protein sequence are summarized as one entry with the most common DNA and genes. For this sample there are hundreds of thousands of distinct CDR3 sequences; roughly 21% appear just once. The top ten clones comprise 3.5% to 4% of the sample. Sequencing was performed on blood. These receptors came from a man in his 70s in good health.

The rearrangement uses TRBV7-9 and TRBJ2-1; tentative D call: TRBD2 (6 bases). The CDR3 runs 18 residues. Germline-derived CDR1 and CDR2 are SEHNR and FQNEAQ (reference sequence). V lost 5 bases to trimming and J lost 0 bases, with 20 bases between them. CDR3 protein: CASSARTKEGSSYNEQFF. The CDR3 bases are TGTGCCAGCAGCGCCCGCACCAAGGAGGGGAGCTCCTACAATGAGCAGTTCTTC.

The chain carries TRBV12-3 or TRBV12-4 and TRBJ1-4; TRBD1 is a possible D gene (6 bases). V lost 5 bases and J lost 10, with 17 bases in between. CDR3 size: 14 residues. The CDR3 DNA sequence: TGTGCCAGCAGTACCCCGGGACACAGAGGAAAACTGTTTTTT. Its translation is CASSTPGHRGKLFF.

The chain uses TRBV20-1 and TRBJ2-1; 13 bases align to TRBD2. J lost 7 bases, V lost 0 bases, and 12 bases had no gene match. This CDR3 region has 18 residues. Germline loops: CDR1 DFQATT, CDR2 SNEGSKA (reference sequence). The CDR3 loop is CSARDRTSGSKAGNEQFF. CDR3 nucleotides: TGCAGTGCTAGAGACAGGACTAGCGGGAGTAAGGCCGGGAATGAGCAGTTCTTC.

The chain links TRBV20-1 to TRBJ1-1; maybe TRBD1 (6 bases). The CDR3 has 11 amino acids. In germline, CDR1 is DFQATT, CDR2 SNEGSKA (reference sequence). V lost 2 bases and J lost 11, with 12 bases in between. The chain's CDR3 is CSARLGAEAFF. DNA of the CDR3: TGCAGTGCTAGATTGGGGGCAGAGGCTTTCTTT.

V usage is TRBV7-6 and J usage is TRBJ2-6, with D maybe TRBD2 (5 bases). The CDR3 has 16 amino acids. Germline CDR1 and CDR2: SGHVS and FNYEAQ. With 4 bases removed from V and 1 base from J, the gap between germline ends came to 11 bases. The CDR3 loop is CASSSIPGSGANVLTF. CDR3 coding DNA: TGTGCCAGCAGCTCAATACCGGGATCTGGGGCCAACGTCCTGACTTTC.

This clonotype was counted between two and nine times. A read error may account for a junction end that differs from germline. V usage is TRBV28 and J usage is TRBJ2-5; tentative D call: TRBD2 (6 bases). CDR1 is MDHEN, CDR2 SYDVKM, per germline. CDR3 length: 13 residues. CDR3: CASSPDRDSHPFF. The CDR3 bases are TGTGCCAGCAGTCCAGACCGGGACTCACATCCGTTCTTC. Full variable domain (outside the CDR3, taken from reference TRBV28 and TRBJ2-5): DVKVTQSSRYLVKRTGEKVFLECVQDMDHENMFWYRQDPGLGLRLIYFSYDVKMKEKGDIPEGYSVSREKKERFSLILESASTNQTSMYLCASSPDRDSHPFFGPGTRLLVL.

This clonotype was counted only a few times. J is TRBJ1-1 and V is TRBV6-1; TRBD1 matches 9 bases. Germline V gene sequence: CDR1 MNHNS, CDR2 SASEGT. The V and J ends lost 6 bases and 6 bases, in that order; junction bases with no gene match: 17. This CDR3 is built from 17 residues. The DNA for the CDR3 is TGTGCCAGCAGCCGTGGGACTGGGACAGGGCCTATTCCTGAAGCTTTCTTT. The encoded protein is CASSRGTGTGPIPEAFF.

The chain couples TRBV12-3 or TRBV12-4 to TRBJ1-6; no clear D gene. V shed 5 bases and J shed 10 bases, with 15 bases lying between them. CDR3 length: 14 amino acids. The CDR3 sequence: CASSPAGKGSPLHF. For the CDR3, the DNA is TGTGCCAGCAGTCCCGCGGGGAAGGGATCACCCCTCCACTTT.

J is TRBJ2-3 and V is TRBV2; 7 bases align to TRBD2. The CDR3 covers 13 residues. Germline V gives CDR1 SNHLY, CDR2 FYNNEI. The V and J ends lost 9 bases and 3 bases, in that order; junction bases with no gene match: 6. CDR3 sequence: CASAGGGTDTQYF. The CDR3 nucleotides read TGTGCCAGTGCGGGCGGGGGAACAGATACGCAGTATTTT.

This clonotype was seen only a few times. The chain employs TRBV28 and TRBJ2-7; D not certain. Trimming cost V 3 bases and J 6 bases, with 12 bases left between them. Germline CDR1 MDHEN, CDR2 SYDVKM. The CDR3 extends over 13 amino acids. Written as DNA, the CDR3 is TGTGCCAGCAGTTTCGGCACCTCGCCCGAGCAGTACTTC. It translates to CASSFGTSPEQYF.

This clonotype appeared a few times. The V and J genes are TRBV7-3 and TRBJ2-3; D gene ambiguous. The V end was cut by 2 bases, the J end by 3 bases, with 9 bases between. Germline assignment: CDR1 SGHTA and CDR2 FQGTGA. The CDR3 totals 14 residues. The DNA for the CDR3 is TGTGCCAGCAGCTTAGGCGGCGAAACAGATACGCAGTATTTT. This encodes CASSLGGETDTQYF.

The sample holds a few counts of this clonotype. This chain joins TRBV5-1 and TRBJ2-5; a possible D gene is TRBD2 (6 bases). Trimming cost V 6 bases and J 5 bases, with 20 bases left between them. The CDR3 runs to 15 residues. Germline lookup yields CDR1 SGHRS and CDR2 YFSETQ. The CDR3 coding sequence is TGCGCCAGCACAATTGCGGGACCGATTGGGGAGACCCAGTACTTC. It specifies CASTIAGPIGETQYF.

This clonotype was detected ten times or more. The V gene is TRBV7-9, the J gene TRBJ1-2, with D possibly being TRBD1 (5 bases). The ends were cut back, 5 bases at V and 2 bases at J, with 12 bases in the middle. Germline V CDR1 and CDR2: SEHNR, FQNEAQ (reference sequence). The CDR3 has 14 amino acids. Here the CDR3 reads CASSRTGRNYGYTF. CDR3 sequence (DNA): TGTGCCAGCAGCAGAACGGGACGGAACTATGGCTACACCTTC.

The chain combines TRBV12-3 or TRBV12-4 with TRBJ1-1; D uncertain. Deletions cut 4 bases from V and 1 base from J, with 13 bases between. CDR3 length: 15 amino acids. This chain's CDR3 is CASSSLGGRNTEAFF. CDR3 nucleotide sequence: TGTGCCAGCAGTTCTCTGGGTGGCAGGAACACTGAAGCTTTCTTT.

This clonotype was counted ten times or more. The chain is built from TRBV11-2 and TRBJ2-1, with 10 bases fitting TRBD2. This CDR3 has 18 amino acids. Germline-derived CDR1 and CDR2 are SGHAT and FQNNGV. V lost 4 bases and J lost 7; bases outside the gene matches: 16. This CDR3 reads CASSSRVNLAGDRNEQFF. Here the CDR3 DNA reads TGTGCCAGCAGCTCCCGGGTCAATCTAGCGGGAGATCGGAATGAGCAGTTCTTC.

The sample holds many counts of this clonotype. The chain combines TRBV10-3 with TRBJ2-5, with D perhaps TRBD2 (5 bases). Trimming stripped 6 bases from V and 4 bases from J, with 21 bases between. The CDR3 totals 16 residues. In germline, CDR1 is ENHRY, CDR2 SYGVKD. CDR3 DNA: TGTGCCATCAGCCCAACGGGGTCTATTATACTAGAGACCCAGTACTTC. Encoded protein: CAISPTGSIILETQYF.

J is TRBJ2-5 and V is TRBV19; D perhaps matches TRBD1 (6 bases). V lost 9 bases, J lost 2 bases, and 10 bases lay in between. The CDR3 is 12 residues long. Germline CDR1 and CDR2: LNHDA and SQIVND (reference sequence). The CDR3 is CASRGEQETQYF. DNA of the CDR3: TGTGCCAGCAGGGGAGAACAAGAGACCCAGTACTTC. Using reference TRBV19 and TRBJ2-5 for the parts outside the CDR3, the full variable domain is DGGITQSPKYLFRKEGQNVTLSCEQNLNHDAMYWYRQDPGQGLRLIYYSQIVNDFQKGDIAEGYSVSREKKESFPLTVTSAQKNPTAFYLCASRGEQETQYFGPGTRLLVL.

The chain carries TRBV5-1 and TRBJ1-5; no definite D call. CDR1 and CDR2 (germline): SGHRS, YFSETQ. Trimming removed 6 bases at V and 4 bases at J, with 14 bases between. The CDR3 totals 14 residues. The CDR3 coding sequence is TGCGCCAGCAACCCAGGCCAGGCGAATCAGCCCCAGCATTTT. It yields the protein CASNPGQANQPQHF.

This clonotype was picked up many times. This chain connects TRBV19 to TRBJ2-3, with TRBD1 identical over 8 bases. V trimming: 5 bases; J trimming: 9 bases; junction bases outside the gene matches: 7. Germline CDR1 reads LNHDA; CDR2 reads SQIVND (reference sequence). The CDR3 covers 13 residues. The CDR3 sequence is CASSWTGHRTQYF. The CDR3 DNA sequence: TGTGCCAGTAGTTGGACAGGGCATCGGACGCAGTATTTT.

V gene TRBV20-1 combines with J gene TRBJ2-2, with 8 bases lining up with TRBD1. CDR3 size: 13 residues. The germline CDR1 and CDR2 sequences are DFQATT and SNEGSKA (reference sequence). V gave up 3 bases and J gave up 7 bases; unmatched junction bases: 4. CDR3 region: CSASRGRGGELFF. The CDR3 region has the DNA TGCAGTGCTAGCAGGGGGCGAGGCGGGGAGCTGTTTTTT.

This rearrangement joins TRBV27 to TRBJ1-2; no firm D call. V lost 4 bases to trimming and J lost 2 bases, with 8 bases between them. Per the germline V gene, CDR1 is MNHEY and CDR2 is SMNVEV (reference sequence). This CDR3 region has 13 residues. CDR3 bases: TGTGCCAGCAGTTCGAGCCAAAACTATGGCTACACCTTC. It codes for CASSSSQNYGYTF.

The chain links TRBV10-1 to TRBJ2-3, with 10 bases that match TRBD1. Looked up from germline, CDR1 is WNHNN and CDR2 is SYGVQD (reference sequence). J lost 8 bases, V lost 4 bases, and 3 bases had no gene match. The CDR3 is made up of 13 amino acids. CDR3 DNA: TGCGCCAGCAGTGCCGGGACAGGGGCTACGCAGTATTTT. Protein product: CASSAGTGATQYF.

This clonotype has just a few counts. The J gene is TRBJ2-5, the V gene TRBV6-5; perhaps D is TRBD1 or TRBD2 (6 bases each). Germline values: CDR1 MNHEY, CDR2 SVGAGI. V lost 0 bases and J 6 bases, leaving 8 bases between the germline ends. The CDR3 extends over 13 amino acids. The CDR3 region is CASSYSGGQTQYF. The CDR3 DNA reads as TGTGCCAGCAGTTACTCGGGGGGCCAGACCCAGTACTTC.

The chain uses TRBV13 and TRBJ2-5, with 7 bases aligning to TRBD2. The J call may be faulty, since TRBJ2-7 better matches the DNA end. Per germline, CDR1 PRHDT and CDR2 FYEKMQ (reference sequence). This CDR3 region has 14 residues. This CDR3 reads CASSQGLVGYEQYF. The CDR3 nucleotides are TGTGCCAGCAGCCAAGGACTAGTCGGATACGAGCAGTACTTC.

The V and J genes are TRBV20-1 and TRBJ1-6; D uncertain. The CDR3 sequence is 13 residues long. The V end lost 1 base, the J end lost 5 bases, and 6 bases lay between the germline ends. Germline values: CDR1 DFQATT, CDR2 SNEGSKA (reference sequence). CDR3 DNA sequence: TGCAGTGCTAGAGGCGGGAATAATTCACCCCTCCACTTT. Residues: CSARGGNNSPLHF.

Worth noting for this clonotype: Germline and junction disagree at one end, which may indicate a read error. The chain has TRBV9 and TRBJ2-4; TRBD2 is a possible D gene (5 bases). This CDR3 has 14 residues. Germline V CDR1 and CDR2: SGDLS, YYNGEE. CDR3 amino acids: CASSVLGDKTIQYF. CDR3 nucleotide sequence: TGTGCCAGCAGCGTATTGGGAGATAAAACCATTCAGTACTTC.

The chain has TRBV12-3 or TRBV12-4 and TRBJ2-5, with a possible D match to TRBD1 (6 bases). Gene TRBJ2-7 matches the end of the DNA better, so the J call may be wrong. The CDR3 length is 15 residues. The CDR3 sequence is CASSLAPGQTYEQYF. The CDR3 nucleotides read TGTGCCAGCAGTTTAGCCCCGGGACAAACCTACGAGCAGTACTTC.

This clonotype occurred a few times. The rearrangement links TRBV3-1 to TRBJ2-7; TRBD2 might be the D (5 bases). The germline V gene has CDR1 LGHDT and CDR2 YNNKEL (reference sequence). Trimming took off 6 bases at V and 7 bases at J, with 28 bases between the two ends. The CDR3 covers 17 residues. The CDR3 loop is CASSRRRGKPSSYEQYF. The CDR3 DNA sequence: TGTGCCAGCAGTCGGAGACGGGGAAAGCCCTCAAGCTATGAGCAGTACTTC.